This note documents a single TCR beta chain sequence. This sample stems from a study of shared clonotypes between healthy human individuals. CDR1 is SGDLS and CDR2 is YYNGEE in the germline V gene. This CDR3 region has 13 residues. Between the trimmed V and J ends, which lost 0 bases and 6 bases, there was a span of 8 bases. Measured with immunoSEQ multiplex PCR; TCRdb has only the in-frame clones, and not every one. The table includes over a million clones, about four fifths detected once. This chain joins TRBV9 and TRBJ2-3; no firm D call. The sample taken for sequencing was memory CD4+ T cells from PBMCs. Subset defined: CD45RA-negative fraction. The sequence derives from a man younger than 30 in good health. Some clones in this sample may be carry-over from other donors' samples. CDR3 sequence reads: CASSVDQLDTQYF. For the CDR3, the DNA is TGTGCCAGCAGCGTAGACCAACTGGATACGCAGTATTTT.